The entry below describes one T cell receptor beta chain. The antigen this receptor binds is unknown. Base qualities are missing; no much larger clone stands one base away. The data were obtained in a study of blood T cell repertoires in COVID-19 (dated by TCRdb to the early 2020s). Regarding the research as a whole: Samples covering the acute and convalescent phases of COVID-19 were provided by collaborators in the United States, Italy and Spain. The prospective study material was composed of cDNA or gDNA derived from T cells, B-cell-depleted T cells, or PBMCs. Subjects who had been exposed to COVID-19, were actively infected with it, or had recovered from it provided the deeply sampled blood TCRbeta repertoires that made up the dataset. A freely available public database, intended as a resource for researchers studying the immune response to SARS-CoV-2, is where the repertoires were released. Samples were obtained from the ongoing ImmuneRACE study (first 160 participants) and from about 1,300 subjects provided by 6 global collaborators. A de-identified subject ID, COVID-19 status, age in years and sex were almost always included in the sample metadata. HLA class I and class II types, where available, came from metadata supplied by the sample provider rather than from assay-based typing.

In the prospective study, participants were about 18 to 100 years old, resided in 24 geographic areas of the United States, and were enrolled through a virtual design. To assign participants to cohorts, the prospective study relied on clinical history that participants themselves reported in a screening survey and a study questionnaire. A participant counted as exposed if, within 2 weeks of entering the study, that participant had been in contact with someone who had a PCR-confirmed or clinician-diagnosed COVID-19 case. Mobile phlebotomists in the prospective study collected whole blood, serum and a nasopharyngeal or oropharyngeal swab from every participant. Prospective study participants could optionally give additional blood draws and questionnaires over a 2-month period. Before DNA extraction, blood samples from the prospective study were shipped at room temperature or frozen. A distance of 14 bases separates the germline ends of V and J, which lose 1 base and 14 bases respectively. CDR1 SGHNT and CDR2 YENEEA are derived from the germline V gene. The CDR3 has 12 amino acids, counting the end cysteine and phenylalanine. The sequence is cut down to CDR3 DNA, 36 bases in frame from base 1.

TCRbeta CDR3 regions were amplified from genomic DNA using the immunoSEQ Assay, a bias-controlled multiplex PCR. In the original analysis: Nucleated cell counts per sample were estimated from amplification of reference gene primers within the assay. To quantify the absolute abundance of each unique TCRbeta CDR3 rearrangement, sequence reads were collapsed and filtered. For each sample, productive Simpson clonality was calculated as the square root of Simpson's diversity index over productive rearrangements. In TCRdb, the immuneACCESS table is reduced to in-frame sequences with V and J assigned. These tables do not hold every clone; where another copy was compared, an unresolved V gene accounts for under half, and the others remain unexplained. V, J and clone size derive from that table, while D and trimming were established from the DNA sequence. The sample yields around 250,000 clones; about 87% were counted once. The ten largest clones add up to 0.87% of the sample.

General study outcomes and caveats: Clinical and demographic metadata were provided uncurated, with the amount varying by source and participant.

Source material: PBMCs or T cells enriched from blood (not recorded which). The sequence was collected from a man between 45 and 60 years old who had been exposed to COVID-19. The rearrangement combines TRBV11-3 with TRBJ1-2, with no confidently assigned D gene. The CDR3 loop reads CASSLVLGTPTF. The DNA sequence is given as TGTGCCAGCAGCTTAGTACTGGGCACTCCGACCTTC.